This TCR beta chain stems from a study of CD8 T cell repertoires and HIV-1 epitope variants. Data came from immunoSEQ multiplex PCR; TCRdb stores just in-frame clones and leaves some out. The profile shows several thousand clones, around three fifths of them singletons. This clone was counted between two and nine times. The antigen is undetermined. V was trimmed by 0 bases and J by 0 bases, leaving 7 bases between them. From germline, CDR1 is LGHNA and CDR2 YSLEER. This CDR3 spans 15 amino acids. This TCR came from a male donor with HIV. The sequencing input was cultured CD8+ T cells derived from PBMCs. The chain employs TRBV4-3 and TRBJ2-3, with no clear D. CDR3 in amino acids: CASSQEAKSTDTQYF. The CDR3 DNA follows: TGCGCCAGCAGCCAAGAGGCTAAGAGCACAGATACGCAGTATTTT.